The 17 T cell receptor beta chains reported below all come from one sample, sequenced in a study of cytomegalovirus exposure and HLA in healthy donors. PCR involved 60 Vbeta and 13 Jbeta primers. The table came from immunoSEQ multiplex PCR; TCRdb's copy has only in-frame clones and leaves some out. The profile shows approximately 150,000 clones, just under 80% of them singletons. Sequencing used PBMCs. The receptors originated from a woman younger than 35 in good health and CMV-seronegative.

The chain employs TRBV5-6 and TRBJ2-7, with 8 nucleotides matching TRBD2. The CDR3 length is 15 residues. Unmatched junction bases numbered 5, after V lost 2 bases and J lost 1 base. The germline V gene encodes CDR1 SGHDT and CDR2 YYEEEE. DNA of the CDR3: TGTGCCAGCAGCTTAGCGGGAGCATATTCCTACGAGCAGTACTTC. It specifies CASSLAGAYSYEQYF.

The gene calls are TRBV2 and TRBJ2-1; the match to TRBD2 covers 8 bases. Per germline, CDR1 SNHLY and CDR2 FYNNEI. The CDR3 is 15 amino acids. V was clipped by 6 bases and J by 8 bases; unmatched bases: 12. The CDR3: CASSPDLAGHDEQFF. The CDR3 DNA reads TGTGCCAGCAGCCCCGACCTAGCGGGTCATGATGAGCAGTTCTTC.

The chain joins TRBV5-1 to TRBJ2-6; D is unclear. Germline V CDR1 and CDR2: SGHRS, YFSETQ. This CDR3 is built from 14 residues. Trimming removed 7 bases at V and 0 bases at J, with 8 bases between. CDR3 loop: CASCPGSGANVLTF. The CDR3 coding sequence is TGCGCCAGCTGCCCAGGCTCTGGGGCCAACGTCCTGACTTTC.

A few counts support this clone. CDR3 amino acids: CASSLEAGANTEAFF. Here the CDR3 DNA reads TGCGCCAGCAGCTTGGAGGCAGGTGCGAACACTGAAGCTTTCTTT. This chain uses TRBV5-1 with TRBJ1-1; D unclear. Trimming cost V 0 bases and J 1 base, with 10 bases left between them. CDR1 is SGHRS, CDR2 YFSETQ, per germline. The CDR3 spans 15 residues.

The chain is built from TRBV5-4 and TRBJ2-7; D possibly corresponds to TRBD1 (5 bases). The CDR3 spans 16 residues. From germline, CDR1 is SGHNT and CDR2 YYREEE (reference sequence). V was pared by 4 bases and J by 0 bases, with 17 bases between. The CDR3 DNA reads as TGTGCCAGCAGCCCGGGCGGACATGCCAGCTCCTACGAGCAGTACTTC. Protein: CASSPGGHASSYEQYF. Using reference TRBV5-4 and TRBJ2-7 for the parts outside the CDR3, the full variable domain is ETGVTQSPTHLIKTRGQQVTLRCSSQSGHNTVSWYQQALGQGPQFIFQYYREEENGRGNFPPRFSGLQFPNYSSELNVNALELDDSALYLCASSPGGHASSYEQYFGPGTRLTVT.

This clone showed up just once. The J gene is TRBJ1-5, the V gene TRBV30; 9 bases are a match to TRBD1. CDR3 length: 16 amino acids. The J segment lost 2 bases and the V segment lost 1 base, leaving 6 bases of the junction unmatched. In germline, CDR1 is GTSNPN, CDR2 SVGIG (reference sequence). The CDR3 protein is CAWSEIQGAGNQPQHF. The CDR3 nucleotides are TGTGCCTGGAGTGAAATACAGGGGGCTGGCAATCAGCCCCAGCATTTT.

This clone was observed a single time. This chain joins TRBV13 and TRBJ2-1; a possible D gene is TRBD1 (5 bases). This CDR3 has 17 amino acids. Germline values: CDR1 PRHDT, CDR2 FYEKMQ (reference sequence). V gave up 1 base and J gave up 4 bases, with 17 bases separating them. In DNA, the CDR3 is TGTGCCAGCAGCTTAGCCAGGGCAGGAACCTTTTACAATGAGCAGTTCTTC. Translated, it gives CASSLARAGTFYNEQFF.

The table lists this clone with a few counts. The CDR3 reads CASSSRTGEEQFF. In nucleotides, the CDR3 is TGTGCCAGCAGTTCCCGGACAGGAGAAGAGCAGTTCTTC. The chain has TRBV7-8 and TRBJ2-1; TRBD1 matches 7 bases. Per the germline V gene, CDR1 is SGHVS and CDR2 is FQNEAQ. V lost 6 bases and J lost 10; bases outside the gene matches: 9. The CDR3 extends over 13 amino acids.

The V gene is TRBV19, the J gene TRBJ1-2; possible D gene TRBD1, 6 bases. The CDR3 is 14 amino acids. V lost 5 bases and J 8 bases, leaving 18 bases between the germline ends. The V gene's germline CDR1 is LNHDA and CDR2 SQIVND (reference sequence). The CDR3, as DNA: TGTGCCAGTAGTTACCCAGGGGCCCACGGGGGCTACACCTTC. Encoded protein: CASSYPGAHGGYTF.

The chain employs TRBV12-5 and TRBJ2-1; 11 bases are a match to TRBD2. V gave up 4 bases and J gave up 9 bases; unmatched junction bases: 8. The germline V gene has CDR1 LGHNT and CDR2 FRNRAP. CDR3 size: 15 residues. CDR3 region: CASGSLAGGQIEQFF. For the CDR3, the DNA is TGTGCTAGTGGTTCATTAGCGGGAGGGCAAATTGAGCAGTTCTTC.

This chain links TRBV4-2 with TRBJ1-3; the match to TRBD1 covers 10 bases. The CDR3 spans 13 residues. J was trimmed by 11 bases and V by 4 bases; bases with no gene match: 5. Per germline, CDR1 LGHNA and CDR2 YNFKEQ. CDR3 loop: CASSLGQGESIYF. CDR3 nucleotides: TGTGCCAGCAGCCTAGGACAGGGGGAATCCATATATTTT.

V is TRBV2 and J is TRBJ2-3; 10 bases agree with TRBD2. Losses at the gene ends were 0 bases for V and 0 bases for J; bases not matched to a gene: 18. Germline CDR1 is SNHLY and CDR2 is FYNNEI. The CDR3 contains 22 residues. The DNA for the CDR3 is TGTGCCAGCAGTGAAGCGAAGTCATTGGGACTAGCGCCGATAGATAGCACAGATACGCAGTATTTT. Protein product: CASSEAKSLGLAPIDSTDTQYF.

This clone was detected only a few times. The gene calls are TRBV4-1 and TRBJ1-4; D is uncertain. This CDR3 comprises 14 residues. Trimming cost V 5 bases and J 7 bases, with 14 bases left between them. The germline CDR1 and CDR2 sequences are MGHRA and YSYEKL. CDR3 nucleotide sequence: TGCGCCAGCAGCGTTGGCGGTATAGGTGAAAAACTGTTTTTT. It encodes CASSVGGIGEKLFF.

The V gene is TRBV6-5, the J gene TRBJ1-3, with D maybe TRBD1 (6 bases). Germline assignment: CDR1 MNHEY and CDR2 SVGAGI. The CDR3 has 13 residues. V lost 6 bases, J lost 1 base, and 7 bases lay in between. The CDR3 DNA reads TGTGCCAGCAGACAGGGATCTGGAAACACCATATATTTT. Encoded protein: CASRQGSGNTIYF.

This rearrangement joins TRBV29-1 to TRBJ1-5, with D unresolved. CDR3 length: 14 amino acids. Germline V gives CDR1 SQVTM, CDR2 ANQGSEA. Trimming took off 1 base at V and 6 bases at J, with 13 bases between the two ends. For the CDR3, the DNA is TGCAGCGTTGAAGTTGCGGAAGGAGGTCAGCCCCAGCATTTT. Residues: CSVEVAEGGQPQHF.

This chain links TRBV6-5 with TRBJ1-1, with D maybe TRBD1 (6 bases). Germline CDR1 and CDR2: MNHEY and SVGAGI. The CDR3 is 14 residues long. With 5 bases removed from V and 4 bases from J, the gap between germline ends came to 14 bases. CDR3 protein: CASSAGQLGTEAFF. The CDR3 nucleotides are TGTGCCAGCAGTGCCGGACAGCTGGGCACTGAAGCTTTCTTT.

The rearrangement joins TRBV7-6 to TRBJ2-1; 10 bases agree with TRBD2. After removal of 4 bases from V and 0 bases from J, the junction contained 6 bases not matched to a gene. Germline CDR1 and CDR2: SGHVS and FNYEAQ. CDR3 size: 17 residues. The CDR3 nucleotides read TGTGCCAGCAGCTCCGGGACTAGCGTAAGCTCCTACAATGAGCAGTTCTTC. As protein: CASSSGTSVSSYNEQFF.